The 30 T cell receptor beta chains given below trace back to one sample, sequenced in a study of monozygotic twins with inflammatory bowel disease. From the 5' RACE reads, TCRdb lists one entry per CDR3 protein and no DNA. Its clone listing holds roughly 150,000 distinct CDR3 sequences. Sequenced sample: blood. These TCRs come from a human donor with ulcerative colitis or Crohn's disease, or a healthy co-twin of an affected twin (not recorded which).

This sequence joins TRBV9 and TRBJ2-1; as DNA is missing, the TRBD1 call by TCRdb cannot be tested. This CDR3 has 13 residues. Germline V gene lookup returns CDR1 SGDLS and CDR2 YYNGEE. CDR3 amino acids: CASSSQGKGEQFF.

J is TRBJ1-2 and V is TRBV9; the D call from TCRdb, TRBD1, cannot be confirmed without DNA. Germline V gene data show CDR1 as SGDLS and CDR2 as YYNGEE. The CDR3 has 14 residues. The CDR3 sequence: CASSAPGSNYGYTF. The whole variable domain, filled in from reference TRBV9 and TRBJ1-2, reads DSGVTQTPKHLITATGQRVTLRCSPRSGDLSVYWYQQSLDQGLQFLIQYYNGEERAKGNILERFSAQQFPDLHSELNLSSLELGDSALYFCASSAPGSNYGYTFGSGTRLTVV.

This chain links TRBV12-3 or TRBV12-4 with TRBJ2-7; the D gene TCRdb calls, TRBD1, cannot be checked with no DNA. The CDR3 has 16 residues. The CDR3 sequence is CASSSPEGQGVYEQYF.

The V gene is TRBV27, the J gene TRBJ1-2; the TCRdb D gene call, TRBD1, has no DNA to confirm it. Germline V gene lookup returns CDR1 MNHEY and CDR2 SMNVEV (reference sequence). The CDR3 consists of 15 residues. CDR3 sequence: CASSFSWAANYGYTF.

The V call is TRBV3-1, the J call TRBJ2-1. This CDR3 is 12 amino acids long. CDR1 LGHDT and CDR2 YNNKEL come from the germline V gene (reference sequence). The CDR3 sequence is CASSQVNNEQFF.

The chain carries TRBV29-1 and TRBJ2-6. This CDR3 region has 14 residues. Per the germline V gene, CDR1 is SQVTM and CDR2 is ANQGSEA. The CDR3 spells CSAAFFSGANVLTF.

The chain's CDR3 is CASSLGQMANEAFF. This chain joins TRBV5-1 and TRBJ1-1; TCRdb returns TRBD1, unconfirmable since there is no DNA. CDR1 is SGHRS and CDR2 is YFSETQ in the germline V gene. The CDR3 is made up of 14 amino acids.

This chain joins TRBV20-1 and TRBJ2-7; TCRdb's D call of TRBD2 is untestable without DNA. There are 12 residues in the CDR3. Per the germline V gene, CDR1 is DFQATT and CDR2 is SNEGSKA (reference sequence). CDR3 region: CSARKSKGEQYF.

The rearrangement joins TRBV29-1 to TRBJ2-1; without DNA, the TCRdb call of TRBD2 cannot be checked. Germline CDR1 reads SQVTM; CDR2 reads ANQGSEA. This CDR3 region has 13 residues. The CDR3 sequence is CSVTGKLDNEQFF.

The chain has TRBV21-1 and TRBJ1-2; TCRdb lists TRBD1, though no DNA is available to test this call. TRBV21-1 corresponds to a pseudogene. CDR3 size: 18 residues. Here the CDR3 reads CASSFPRRDCPCLAGYTF.

This rearrangement joins TRBV20-1 to TRBJ2-3; no DNA is available, so the TRBD1 call from TCRdb remains unchecked. Germline CDR1 reads DFQATT; CDR2 reads SNEGSKA (reference sequence). This CDR3 region has 13 residues. CDR3 region: CSASIVGADTQYF.

The chain carries TRBV11-2 and TRBJ1-6. The CDR3 totals 13 residues. Germline V gives CDR1 SGHAT, CDR2 FQNNGV. This chain's CDR3 is CASSDTYNSPLHF.

This chain joins TRBV19 and TRBJ1-1; the TCRdb call, TRBD1, lacks DNA for checking. The CDR3 is 15 residues long. In germline, CDR1 is LNHDA, CDR2 SQIVND (reference sequence). CDR3 protein: CASSLNIVRGLNAFF.

The chain is built from TRBV4-2 and TRBJ1-1. The CDR3 is made up of 15 amino acids. Germline assignment: CDR1 LGHNA and CDR2 YNFKEQ. The CDR3 region is CASSQGGGPNTEAFF.

The V call is TRBV6-1, the J call TRBJ1-2; there is no DNA to check the TCRdb D call of TRBD1. CDR1 and CDR2 (germline): MNHNS, SASEGT. The CDR3 spans 13 residues. The CDR3: CASRLTGVYGYTF.

The chain recombines TRBV9 with TRBJ2-1; TCRdb proposes TRBD2, but this gene call is untestable without DNA. The CDR3 runs to 17 residues. Germline V gives CDR1 SGDLS, CDR2 YYNGEE. CDR3 residues: CASSVGNLAGFYNEQFF.

The chain employs TRBV29-1 and TRBJ2-1; as DNA is missing, the TRBD2 call by TCRdb cannot be tested. The CDR3 spans 13 residues. Germline loops: CDR1 SQVTM, CDR2 ANQGSEA. The chain's CDR3 is CSALLEPYNEQFF.

This chain connects TRBV13 to TRBJ2-7; TCRdb calls TRBD1, which cannot be checked without DNA. From germline, CDR1 is PRHDT and CDR2 FYEKMQ (reference sequence). The CDR3 contains 13 residues. CDR3: CACSFGQGGEQYF.

This chain joins TRBV11-1 and TRBJ2-7; TCRdb lists TRBD1, though no DNA is available to test this call. Germline CDR1 reads SGHAT; CDR2 reads FQDESV (reference sequence). This CDR3 contains 14 residues. CDR3 protein: CASSSYTGGAEQYF.

J is TRBJ2-1 and V is TRBV10-3; there is no DNA to check the TCRdb D call of TRBD2. Germline V gives CDR1 ENHRY, CDR2 SYGVKD. The CDR3 covers 19 residues. This CDR3 is CAISAPPGLAQRRYNEQFF.

The chain combines TRBV5-1 with TRBJ2-2; the TCRdb D gene call, TRBD2, has no DNA to confirm it. This CDR3 has 16 amino acids. CDR1 and CDR2 from the germline V gene are SGHRS and YFSETQ. The CDR3 sequence: CASKVIAGRNTGELFF.

The rearrangement uses TRBV4-1 and TRBJ2-4; TCRdb returns TRBD2, unconfirmable since there is no DNA. The CDR3 consists of 20 residues. Germline V gene data show CDR1 as MGHRA and CDR2 as YSYEKL. CDR3: CASSHPRGLGLAGTKNIQYF.

V gene TRBV11-2 combines with J gene TRBJ2-3; TCRdb's assignment of TRBD2 cannot be checked, as there is no DNA. The germline V gene encodes CDR1 SGHAT and CDR2 FQNNGV. The CDR3 runs 14 residues. The CDR3 spells CASSFLADTDTQYF.

The genes are TRBV20-1 and TRBJ2-7. Germline loops: CDR1 DFQATT, CDR2 SNEGSKA (reference sequence). The CDR3 spans 12 residues. The CDR3 region is CSAEAGVYEQYF.

The rearrangement links TRBV5-1 to TRBJ2-3; with no DNA, the TCRdb D assignment of TRBD1 cannot be verified. The germline V gene has CDR1 SGHRS and CDR2 YFSETQ. The CDR3 runs 16 residues. The CDR3 loop is CASSPTYRDGTDTQYF.

V gene TRBV4-2 combines with J gene TRBJ1-3. This CDR3 spans 17 amino acids. Germline V gene lookup returns CDR1 LGHNA and CDR2 YNFKEQ. CDR3 sequence reads: CASSQHMPQYSGNTIYF.

This chain connects TRBV18 to TRBJ2-1. This CDR3 spans 15 amino acids. The germline V gene encodes CDR1 KGHSH and CDR2 LQKENI. CDR3: CASSFSDNSYNEQFF.

CDR3 protein: CASSFAITDPQPQHF. This chain links TRBV7-2 with TRBJ1-5. Germline V gene data show CDR1 as SGHTA and CDR2 as FQGNSA. This CDR3 comprises 15 residues.

The chain recombines TRBV5-6 with TRBJ2-1; TCRdb proposes TRBD2, but this gene call is untestable without DNA. Germline V lookup: CDR1 SGHDT, CDR2 YYEEEE. The CDR3 is 17 amino acids. CDR3 sequence reads: CASSLGPAGAKYNEQFF.

The chain couples TRBV10-3 to TRBJ2-7; lacking DNA, the TRBD2 call made by TCRdb goes unchecked. Germline V CDR1 and CDR2: ENHRY, SYGVKD. The CDR3 length is 14 residues. The CDR3 is CAISDPVSGYEQYF.